Sequencing of this T cell receptor (beta chain) was carried out in a study of T cell responses to AZD1222 COVID-19 vaccine (dated by TCRdb to the early 2020s). Study-level background: Because spike-specific TCR depth and breadth did not differ between the two schedules, AZD1222 recipients who got a second dose at roughly 4 weeks were pooled with those who got a second dose at roughly 12 weeks. TCR sequencing covered some 240 trial participants: some 210 given two doses of AZD1222 and approximately 26 given two doses of MenACWY control vaccine. Trial participants were enrolled by age into subgroups of 18-55, 56-69 and 70-plus years, and around 150, 29 and 61 TCR-sequenced participants, respectively, were included in these subgroups. Results and caveats for the whole study, not just this receptor: Spike-specific TCR breadth and depth rose significantly after two AZD1222 doses compared with day 0 and with MenACWY recipients. CD4 TCRs associated with the vaccine covered the entire spike protein, and the dominant responses were in regions 160-218 and 743-854. Because no day 14 peak-response samples were available, the repertoires could be characterized only after the peak T cell response. Conclusions about previously exposed vaccinees were limited because only six AZD1222 recipients were SARS-CoV-2 seropositive at baseline. Reportedly, close to half of the unique spike-specific TCRs recognized epitopes lying outside the regions that are mutated in the B.1.351 and B.1.1.7 variants. The 56-69-year group was small, and its depth increase did not reach significance, likely because of low power. Participants were mostly white British and included more females than males, and it was suggested by the authors that clonal diversity may have been underestimated.

CDR1 and CDR2 were assigned from the germline V gene as MNHEY and SVGAGI. The CDR3 measures 14 amino acids from cysteine to phenylalanine. The sequence is cut down to CDR3 DNA, 42 bases in frame from base 1. For this chain, trimming is 6 bases at the V end and 7 bases at the J end, and the number of junction bases without a gene match is 5. The CDR3 regions of human TCRbeta chains were subjected to immunosequencing. In the source study's methods: TCRs in the repertoires were matched against a reference library of SARS-CoV-2-specific TCRs that had been generated with the MIRA antigen-specificity platform. Breadth was defined as the fraction of unique TCRs that were SARS-CoV-2-associated, and depth was defined as the fraction of total T cells that were SARS-CoV-2-associated. Using the MIRA data, each spike-specific TCR was assigned both to the spike region to which the TCR was reactive and to a CD4 or CD8 class. Log10-transformed breadth and depth values were compared by one-way ANOVA with Sidak's multiple comparisons tests. TCRdb carries this immuneACCESS record with in-frame sequences only. Its versions omit some clonotypes, under half of them owing to an unresolved V gene in the studies checked, with the rest unexplained. The V and J calls and clone size are taken from that table; D and trimming were inferred from the DNA. This sample gives approximately 140,000 clones in total; approximately 88% of them show up just once. Around 16% of the sample goes to the ten largest clones.

The sample's time point label is to be understood as: baseline before first vaccination. Vaccinee samples came from UK trials COV001 and COV002, including a single-blind randomized controlled phase 2/3 trial of AZD1222 (ChAdOx1 nCoV-19) in healthy adults. For TCRbeta chain sequencing, PBMC samples were collected from trial participants at day 0 and at day 28 after the second dose. Notes on this clone: No antigen is known for it. Per-base qualities were not stored, and no clone one base away is much larger.

The sample here was peripheral blood, taken on day 0 of AZD1222 vaccination. Here the chain combines TRBV6-5 and TRBJ1-4; 10 middle bases align to TRBD1. The sequence derives from an adult in good health. The CDR3: CASSPGTGVEKLFF. The base sequence is TGTGCCAGCAGCCCCGGGACAGGGGTTGAAAAACTGTTTTTT.